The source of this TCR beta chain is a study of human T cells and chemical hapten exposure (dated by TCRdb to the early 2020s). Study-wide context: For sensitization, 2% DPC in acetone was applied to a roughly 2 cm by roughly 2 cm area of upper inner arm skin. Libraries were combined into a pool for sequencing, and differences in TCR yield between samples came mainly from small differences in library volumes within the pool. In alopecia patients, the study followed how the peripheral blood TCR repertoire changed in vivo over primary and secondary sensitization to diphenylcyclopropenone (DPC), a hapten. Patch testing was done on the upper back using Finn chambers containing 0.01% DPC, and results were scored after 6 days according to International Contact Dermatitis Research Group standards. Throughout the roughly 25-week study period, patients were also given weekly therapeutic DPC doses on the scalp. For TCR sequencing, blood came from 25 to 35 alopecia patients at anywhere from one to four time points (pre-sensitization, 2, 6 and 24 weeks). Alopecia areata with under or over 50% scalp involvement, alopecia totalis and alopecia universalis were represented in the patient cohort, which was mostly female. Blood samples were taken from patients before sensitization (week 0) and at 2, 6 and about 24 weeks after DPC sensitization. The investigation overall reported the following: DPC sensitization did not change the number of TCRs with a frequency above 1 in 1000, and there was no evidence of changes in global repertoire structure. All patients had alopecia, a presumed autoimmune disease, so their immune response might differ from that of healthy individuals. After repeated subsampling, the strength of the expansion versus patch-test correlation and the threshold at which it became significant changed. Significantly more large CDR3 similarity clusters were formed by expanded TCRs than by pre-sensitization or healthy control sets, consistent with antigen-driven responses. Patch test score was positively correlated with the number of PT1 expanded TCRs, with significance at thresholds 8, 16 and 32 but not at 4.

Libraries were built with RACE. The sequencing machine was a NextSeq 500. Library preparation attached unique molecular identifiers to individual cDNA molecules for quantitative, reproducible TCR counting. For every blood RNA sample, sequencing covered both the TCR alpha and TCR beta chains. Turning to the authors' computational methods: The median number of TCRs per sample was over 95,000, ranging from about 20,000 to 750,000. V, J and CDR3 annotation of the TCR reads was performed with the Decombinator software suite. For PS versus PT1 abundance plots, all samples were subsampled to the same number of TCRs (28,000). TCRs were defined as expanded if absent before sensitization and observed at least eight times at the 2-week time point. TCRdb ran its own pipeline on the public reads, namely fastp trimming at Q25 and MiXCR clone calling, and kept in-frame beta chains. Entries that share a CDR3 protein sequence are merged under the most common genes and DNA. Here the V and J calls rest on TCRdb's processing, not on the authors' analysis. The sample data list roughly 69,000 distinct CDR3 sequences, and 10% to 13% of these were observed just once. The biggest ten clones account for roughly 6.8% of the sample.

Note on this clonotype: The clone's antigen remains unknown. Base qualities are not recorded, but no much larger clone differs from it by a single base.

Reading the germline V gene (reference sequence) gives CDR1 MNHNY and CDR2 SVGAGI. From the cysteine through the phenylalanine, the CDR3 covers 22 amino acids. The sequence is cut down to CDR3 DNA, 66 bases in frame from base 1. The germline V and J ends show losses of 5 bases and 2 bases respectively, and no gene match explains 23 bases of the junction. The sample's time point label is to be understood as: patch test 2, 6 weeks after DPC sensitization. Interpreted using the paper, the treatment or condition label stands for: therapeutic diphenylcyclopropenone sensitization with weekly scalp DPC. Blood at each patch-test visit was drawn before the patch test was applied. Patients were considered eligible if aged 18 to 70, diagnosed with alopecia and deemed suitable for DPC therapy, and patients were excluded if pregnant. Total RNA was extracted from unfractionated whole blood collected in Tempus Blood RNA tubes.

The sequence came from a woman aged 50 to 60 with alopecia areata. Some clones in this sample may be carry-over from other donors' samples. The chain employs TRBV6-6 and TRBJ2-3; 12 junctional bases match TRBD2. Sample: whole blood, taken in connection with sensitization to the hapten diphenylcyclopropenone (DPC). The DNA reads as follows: TGTGCCAGCAGTGACAGGTCACTCACCCAGACTAGCGGGAGTAGGGTCACAGATACGCAGTATTTT. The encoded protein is CASSDRSLTQTSGSRVTDTQYF.